The 27 T cell receptor delta chains below were found in one sample sequenced in a study of gamma-delta T cells after stem cell transplantation. TCRdb fed the RT-PCR reads into CATT to redo clone calling. The data contain fewer than 3,000 delta-chain clones, around 47% of them singletons. The sequencing input was gamma-delta T cells. These receptors were collected from a human donor. It is not recorded whose cells these are; they may come from a transplant donor.

This clone is large (0.1 to 1%) by share. The same CDR3 also results from other DNA sequences found in this sample. The chain employs TRDV2 and TRDJ1, with 8 bases fitting TRDD3. V lost 3 bases to trimming and J lost 3 bases; unmatched junction nucleotides: 14. The CDR3 loop spans 17 amino acids. CDR1 and CDR2 from the germline V gene are GEAIGNYY and EKD. Here the CDR3 DNA reads TGTGCCTGTGACTTCGTACTGGGGGTCAACGAGGCCGATAAACTCATCTTT. Its protein is CACDFVLGVNEADKLIF.

This rearrangement joins TRDV2 to TRDJ1, with TRDD3 matching 7 bases. Germline CDR1 and CDR2: GEAIGNYY and EKD. Trimming removed 2 bases from V and 0 bases from J; junction bases left unmatched: 8. The CDR3 runs to 16 residues. CDR3 DNA: TGTGCCTGTGACAAACTGGGGACTACATACACCGATAAACTCATCTTT. It codes for CACDKLGTTYTDKLIF.

This clone has only a few counts. The same CDR3 is also encoded by other DNA sequences in this sample. The rearrangement links TRDV2 to TRDJ1; the D gene is possibly TRDD3 (6 bases). Trimming removed 1 base at V and 0 bases at J, with 11 bases between. Germline V gene lookup returns CDR1 GEAIGNYY and CDR2 EKD. The CDR3 sequence is 15 residues long. The CDR3 nucleotides are TGTGCCTGTGACACGCTGGGGCCCTACACCGATAAACTCATCTTT. Its protein is CACDTLGPYTDKLIF.

Note on this clone: The germline gene is not matched at one end of the junction; a read error may be the cause. Within the sample, other DNA sequences also encode this same CDR3. V is TRDV2 and J is TRDJ1, with 8 bases fitting TRDD3. Per germline, CDR1 GEAIGNYY and CDR2 EKD. The CDR3 runs 19 residues. CDR3: CACDTVLGDSGDYTDNLIF. CDR3 nucleotide sequence: TGTGCCTGTGACACCGTATTGGGGGATTCGGGGGACTACACCGATAACCTCATCTTT.

The chain is built from TRDV1 and TRDJ1; tentative D call: TRDD3 (5 bases). The CDR3 is 18 residues long. Germline CDR1 reads TSWWSYY; CDR2 reads QGS. The V and J ends lost 6 bases and 0 bases respectively, with 23 bases between them. The CDR3: CALGKPLAGEWYTDKLIF. The CDR3 nucleotides are TGTGCTCTTGGAAAACCATTGGCAGGGGAGTGGTACACCGATAAACTCATCTTT.

The chain recombines TRDV2 with TRDJ3; 8 bases match TRDD3. Germline CDR1 is GEAIGNYY and CDR2 is EKD. CDR3 length equals 19 residues. V lost 0 bases, J lost 0 bases, and 6 bases stayed unmatched. The CDR3 DNA reads TGTGCCTGTGACACCGCTGGGGGAACGAGCTCCTGGGACACCCGACAGATGTTTTTC. This encodes CACDTAGGTSSWDTRQMFF.

J is TRDJ1 and V is TRDV2; the match to TRDD3 covers 8 bases. CDR1 and CDR2 from the germline V gene are GEAIGNYY and EKD. The V gene end was trimmed by 1 base and the J gene end by 1 base; junction bases not matched to a gene: 10. The CDR3 length is 17 residues. The CDR3 sequence: CACDTVSRDTGTDKLIF. DNA of the CDR3: TGTGCCTGTGACACGGTTTCCCGGGATACGGGCACCGATAAACTCATCTTT.

On this clone itself: This likely came from a read error, as a far larger clone is one base away. Other DNA sequences in this specimen translate into the identical CDR3. The chain is built from TRDV2 and TRDJ1; 9 bases fit TRDD3. CDR3 length: 21 amino acids. With V trimmed by 0 bases and J by 0 bases, 19 bases remained unmatched. Germline CDR1 is GEAIGNYY and CDR2 is EKD. CDR3: CACDTVKAPVGGYRDTDKLIF. The CDR3 DNA follows: TGTGCCTGTGACACCGTTAAGGCCCCTGTCGGGGGATACAGGGACACCGATAAACTCATCTTT.

The chain employs TRDV2 and TRDJ1, with 12 bases identical to TRDD3. This CDR3 contains 20 residues. CDR1 is GEAIGNYY and CDR2 is EKD in the germline V gene. The trim removed 3 bases at V and 3 bases at J, leaving 19 bases unmatched. CDR3 sequence (DNA): TGTGCCTGTGACCCCGTAAGGGGTGGATCTGGGGGATACGGGGCCGATAAACTCATCTTT. It yields the protein CACDPVRGGSGGYGADKLIF.

This clone came up once. Possible read error: a much larger clone is one base away. Within the sample, other DNA sequences also encode this same CDR3. This chain connects TRDV2 to TRDJ1; 9 nucleotides agree with TRDD3. CDR3 size: 18 residues. Germline V gives CDR1 GEAIGNYY, CDR2 EKD. The CDR3 sequence: CACDTVNTGGLRTDKLIF. CDR3 in DNA: TGTGCCTGTGACACCGTTAATACTGGGGGACTACGCACCGATAAACTTATCTTT.

Comment on this clone: Germline and junction disagree at one end, which may indicate a read error. Other DNA sequences in the sample encode the same CDR3. Here the CDR3 DNA reads TGTGCCTGTGACACGCTGGGGGATACCCAAAGCTCCTGTGACACCCGACCGATGTTTTTC. Its translation: CACDTLGDTQSSCDTRPMFF. V is TRDV2 and J is TRDJ3, with 11 bases lining up with TRDD3. Germline assignment: CDR1 GEAIGNYY and CDR2 EKD. There are 20 residues in the CDR3.

Comment on this clone: With only one base between it and a far larger clone, this is likely a read error. The chain employs TRDV2 and TRDJ1; 12 bases are shared with TRDD3. This CDR3 has 16 amino acids. Trimming at V came to 1 base and at J to 6 bases, leaving 8 bases not matched to a gene. Per the germline V gene, CDR1 is GEAIGNYY and CDR2 is EKD. The CDR3 spells CACDTILGDTPNKLIF. The CDR3 nucleotides read TGTGCCTGTGACACAATACTGGGGGATACCCCGAATAAACTCATCTTT.

This clone has just a few counts. A single base separates this from a much larger clone, so it may be a read error. V is TRDV2 and J is TRDJ1; no clear D gene. The CDR3 loop spans 13 amino acids. Germline CDR1 is GEAIGNYY and CDR2 is EKD. The CDR3: CASDMVGRDKLIF. The CDR3 DNA reads TGTGCCAGTGACATGGTAGGGAGGGATAAACTCATCTTT.

This clone was observed a single time. The germline gene is not matched at one end of the junction; a read error may be the cause. The rearrangement uses TRDV2 and TRDJ1; 7 nucleotides line up with TRDD3. CDR3 length: 17 residues. From germline, CDR1 is GEAIGNYY and CDR2 EKD. The CDR3 protein is CACDTLGATPLNSELTF. CDR3 nucleotides: TGTGCCTGTGACACGCTGGGGGCGACCCCCCTAAACAGTGAACTCACCTTT.

Judged by abundance, this clone is large. The V and J genes are TRDV2 and TRDJ1; D gene ambiguous. The germline V gene has CDR1 GEAIGNYY and CDR2 EKD. This CDR3 comprises 15 residues. The germline V and J ends were trimmed by 0 bases and 0 bases, with 10 bases remaining between them. CDR3 in DNA: TGTGCCTGTGACACCGTTGGGCATTACACCGATAAACTCATCTTT. This codes for CACDTVGHYTDKLIF.

In regard to this clone: A far larger clone is one nucleotide away, so this likely arose from a read error. Other nucleotide sequences in the sample specify the same CDR3. The V and J genes are TRDV2 and TRDJ1; no clear D. V was shortened by 1 base and J by 2 bases, with 19 bases between the two germline ends. CDR3 length equals 17 residues. The germline V gene encodes CDR1 GEAIGNYY and CDR2 EKD. CDR3 region: CACDTLGHTRRTDKLIF. The CDR3 coding sequence is TGTGCCTGTGACACTCTAGGACATACCCGACGGACCGATAAACTCATCTTT.

This clone is large (0.1 to 1%). Within the sample, other DNA sequences also encode this same CDR3. This chain connects TRDV2 to TRDJ1; D is perhaps TRDD3 (6 bases). Germline-derived CDR1 and CDR2 are GEAIGNYY and EKD. The CDR3 is 15 residues long. The V gene lost 0 bases and the J gene lost 0 bases, with 10 bases spanning the gap. The chain's CDR3 is CACDTVGAYTDKLIF. The CDR3 DNA reads as TGTGCCTGTGACACCGTGGGGGCCTACACCGATAAACTCATCTTT.

Points on this clone: A single base is all that separates this from a far larger clone, so a read error is likely. The chain uses TRDV2 and TRDJ1; 8 nucleotides line up with TRDD3. CDR1 GEAIGNYY and CDR2 EKD come from the germline V gene. This CDR3 is built from 17 residues. V lost 2 bases and J lost 1; bases outside the gene matches: 11. CDR3 sequence reads: CACDKLGALGLTDKLIF. In DNA, the CDR3 is TGTGCCTGTGACAAACTGGGGGCTTTGGGTCTCACCGATAAACTCATCTTT.

In the case of this clone: A far larger clone is off by one base, so a read error is likely. The chain carries TRDV2 and TRDJ1; 10 bases fit TRDD3. Germline values: CDR1 GEAIGNYY, CDR2 EKD. This CDR3 contains 18 residues. The CDR3 spells CACGTLTGGSLYTDKLIF. Written as DNA, the CDR3 is TGTGCCTGTGGCACCCTTACTGGGGGATCTTTATACACCGATAAACTCATCTTT.

About this clone itself: One junction end disagrees with the germline gene, perhaps due to a read error. The gene calls are TRDV2 and TRDJ3, with a possible D match to TRDD3 (5 bases). This CDR3 is 20 amino acids long. The V gene's germline CDR1 is GEAIGNYY and CDR2 EKD. The CDR3 nucleotides are TGTGCCTGTGACACCGGTGGGTTAACCTCAAGCTCCTGGGACACCCGACATATGTTTTTC. This sequence encodes CACDTGGLTSSSWDTRHMFF.

This clone was seen more than once but under ten times. V and J are TRDV2 and TRDJ1; tentatively, D is TRDD3 (6 bases). Trimming removed 3 bases from V and 12 bases from J, with 19 bases in between. Germline loops: CDR1 GEAIGNYY, CDR2 EKD. The CDR3 consists of 13 residues. The CDR3 reads CACDSILADTIIF. DNA of the CDR3: TGTGCCTGTGACTCAATACTGGCGGATACCATCATCTTT.

This clone qualifies as medium-sized. The chain couples TRDV2 to TRDJ1; TRDD3 aligns across 9 bases. Germline values: CDR1 GEAIGNYY, CDR2 EKD. This CDR3 contains 16 residues. Germline trimming cut 5 bases from V and 0 bases from J; bases unmatched to any gene: 9. CDR3 nucleotide sequence: TGTGCCTGTGTCCTACTGGGGGACCTATACACCGATAAACTCATCTTT. Protein sequence: CACVLLGDLYTDKLIF.

The chain has TRDV1 and TRDJ1; 10 nucleotides align to TRDD3. The V gene end was trimmed by 0 bases and the J gene end by 1 base; junction bases not matched to a gene: 17. Germline values: CDR1 TSWWSYY, CDR2 QGS. The CDR3 is made up of 21 amino acids. The chain's CDR3 is CALGELLDPPYWGMPTDKLIF. CDR3 DNA: TGTGCTCTTGGGGAACTTTTAGACCCTCCCTACTGGGGGATGCCCACCGATAAACTCATCTTT.

Only a few counts were recorded for this clone. The V call is TRDV2, the J call TRDJ1, with D unclear. CDR1 GEAIGNYY and CDR2 EKD come from the germline V gene. V lost 3 bases and J lost 2, with 12 bases in between. CDR3 size: 14 residues. The CDR3 DNA follows: TGTGCCTGTGACGGGCTCGGCTTTACCGATAAACTCATCTTT. This translates into CACDGLGFTDKLIF.

In its sample, this clone was seen once. A far larger clone is one base from this, pointing to a likely read error. The chain carries TRDV2 and TRDJ3; D may be TRDD3 (6 bases). CDR1 GEAIGNYY and CDR2 EKD come from the germline V gene. The length of the CDR3 is 18 residues. The CDR3 DNA is TGTGCCTGTGACACCGGCTGGGGAAGCTCCTGGGACATCCGACAGATGTTTTTC. Residues: CACDTGWGSSWDIRQMFF.

In its sample, this clone is hyperexpanded. Other nucleotide sequences from this sample produce the same CDR3. J is TRDJ1 and V is TRDV2; 10 bases are a match to TRDD3. CDR1 and CDR2 from the germline V gene are GEAIGNYY and EKD. The CDR3 runs 18 residues. With 0 bases clipped from V and 0 bases from J, the junction kept 9 bases outside the gene matches. The CDR3 sequence: CACDTLYTGGSYTDKLIF. CDR3 coding DNA: TGTGCCTGTGACACCCTCTATACTGGGGGATCCTACACCGATAAACTCATCTTT.

This clone is large. This specimen includes other DNA sequences encoding the same CDR3. The chain employs TRDV2 and TRDJ1, with a weak D call TRDD3 (5 bases). In germline, CDR1 is GEAIGNYY, CDR2 EKD. The V and J ends lost 5 bases and 4 bases respectively, with 25 bases between them. This CDR3 has 17 residues. DNA for the CDR3: TGTGCCTGTGGACCAAGCGTACTGGAGGTTGGGTACGATAAACTCATCTTT. It translates to CACGPSVLEVGYDKLIF.